This T cell receptor beta chain was recorded in a study of blood T cells in healthy people across ages. Overall study context: In model experiments, template switching was able to capture about one barcoded beta molecule for every two T cells that were present.

Primers used in a second PCR of about 6 to 12 cycles were a sample-barcoded 5' primer and a J-beta primer mix. TCRdb passed the 5' RACE reads through MiXCR, listing each CDR3 protein once. The table shows over 700,000 distinct CDR3 sequences, with 50% to 65% occurring only once. Isolated per sample were at least 7 million PBMCs. Broader study findings: Per million T cells, the diversity of TCR beta decreased roughly linearly as age advanced. There were more naive CD4+ cells and higher diversity in long-lived donors than in aged donors.

V was trimmed by 5 bases and J by 0 bases, leaving 12 bases between them. Germline V CDR1 and CDR2: SGHRS, YFSETQ. The CDR3 loop spans 14 amino acids. Concerning this clonotype: Its specificity is unknown.

The sequenced material came from blood. The TCR comes from an elderly man in good health. The V and J genes are TRBV5-1 and TRBJ2-7; D is perhaps TRBD1 (5 bases). The CDR3 loop reads CASSDSASSYEQYF. CDR3 in DNA: TGCGCCAGCAGTGACAGTGCCAGCTCCTACGAGCAGTACTTC. Using reference TRBV5-1 and TRBJ2-7 for the parts outside the CDR3, the full variable domain is KAGVTQTPRYLIKTRGQQVTLSCSPISGHRSVSWYQQTPGQGLQFLFEYFSETQRNKGNFPGRFSGRQFSNSRSEMNVSTLELGDSALYLCASSDSASSYEQYFGPGTRLTVT.